The rows below give T cell receptor beta chains drawn from one sample of a study of CD4 T cells in relation to SARS-CoV-2 and coronaviruses. The protocol was immunoSEQ multiplex PCR, while the TCRdb copy is restricted to in-frame clones and leaves out a portion. The table lists 25,000 to 30,000 clones, approximately 80% of them singletons. Their antigen targets remain unknown. Sequenced input: CD4+ T cells from PBMCs, cultured in vitro. These receptors were taken from a human donor in good health. Both conserved end residues are part of each CDR3. D genes are given only for firm matches. Size is stated for part of the rows, as once, few or many counts, or as a class when the clone is expanded.

clone size	D gene	V gene	J gene	CDR3 protein	CDR3 DNA
-	-	TRBV3-1/TRBV3-2	TRBJ1-2	CASSQLGGGDGYTF	TGTGCCAGCAGCCAACTGGGGGGAGGCGATGGCTACACCTTC
-	-	TRBV6-1	TRBJ2-7	CASSEAYYEQYF	TGTGCCAGCAGTGAAGCGTATTACGAGCAGTACTTC
-	-	TRBV25-1	TRBJ2-2	CASRGGPTGELFF	TGTGCCAGCAGGGGGGGACCCACCGGGGAGCTGTTTTTT
-	TRBD1	TRBV29-1	TRBJ1-1	CSVIPGNRGANTEAFF	TGCAGCGTTATCCCTGGGAACAGGGGGGCGAACACTGAAGCTTTCTTT
few	TRBD2	TRBV5-4	TRBJ2-2	CASSFSGGVVDTGELFF	TGTGCCAGCAGCTTTAGCGGGGGGGTGGTGGACACCGGGGAGCTGTTTTTT
-	TRBD1	TRBV10-3	TRBJ1-1	CAISEGGQKGTEAFF	TGTGCCATCAGCGAGGGGGGACAGAAGGGCACTGAAGCTTTCTTT
-	-	TRBV5-1	TRBJ2-3	CASSFPNTDTQYF	TGCGCCAGCAGCTTCCCTAACACAGATACGCAGTATTTT
once	TRBD1	TRBV29-1	TRBJ1-1	CSVGQGTGTEAFF	TGCAGCGTTGGACAGGGGACAGGCACTGAAGCTTTCTTT
-	-	TRBV5-4	TRBJ1-4	CASSLDPDGEKLFF	TGTGCCAGCAGCTTGGACCCTGACGGTGAAAAACTGTTTTTT
-	-	TRBV12-3/TRBV12-4	TRBJ2-1	CASISIPREQFF	TGTGCCAGCATCTCAATACCAAGGGAGCAGTTCTTC
-	-	TRBV29-1	TRBJ2-5	CSVDRDSQETQYF	TGCAGCGTTGATCGGGACTCACAAGAGACCCAGTACTTC
-	-	TRBV9	TRBJ1-1	CASSVGPGRGTEAFF	TGTGCCAGCAGCGTAGGCCCCGGAAGGGGCACTGAAGCTTTCTTT
-	-	TRBV4-3	TRBJ1-2	CASSPGLGEPGYTF	TGCGCCAGCAGCCCGGGGTTGGGGGAGCCTGGCTACACCTTC
-	TRBD2	TRBV5-1	TRBJ2-7	CASSLMIAGEGGEQYF	TGCGCCAGCAGCTTGATGATAGCGGGAGAGGGAGGCGAGCAGTACTTC
-	-	TRBV21-1	TRBJ2-1	CASSKAPGGGSYNEQFF	TGTGCCAGCAGCAAAGCGCCTGGAGGGGGGTCCTACAATGAGCAGTTCTTC
few	-	TRBV19	TRBJ1-1	CASGFRGANVEAFF	TGTGCCAGTGGGTTCCGGGGAGCGAACGTGGAAGCTTTCTTT
-	-	TRBV14	TRBJ2-2	CASSQDMLTGELFF	TGTGCCAGCAGCCAAGATATGCTAACCGGGGAGCTGTTTTTT
once	-	TRBV5-1	TRBJ1-6	CASSWETNSPLHF	TGCGCCAGCAGTTGGGAGACAAATTCACCCCTCCACTTT
-	-	TRBV4-3	TRBJ1-5	CASSQDHGSPPQHF	TGCGCCAGCAGCCAAGATCACGGATCCCCGCCCCAGCATTTT
-	-	TRBV19	TRBJ2-2	CASSADGHTGELFF	TGTGCCAGTAGTGCTGACGGCCACACCGGGGAGCTGTTTTTT
few	-	TRBV7-9	TRBJ2-7	CASSLVWSYEQYF	TGTGCCAGCAGCTTAGTGTGGTCCTACGAGCAGTACTTC
-	-	TRBV7-8	TRBJ2-5	CASSLGTNQETQYF	TGTGCCAGCAGCTTAGGGACTAACCAAGAGACCCAGTACTTC
-	TRBD1	TRBV5-6	TRBJ2-4	CARLTDRAEALAKNIQYF	TGTGCCAGATTAACAGACAGGGCGGAGGCCCTAGCCAAAAACATTCAGTACTTC
-	-	TRBV4-3	TRBJ2-6	CASSPTRGGANVLTF	TGCGCCAGCAGCCCCACCCGTGGAGGGGCCAACGTCCTGACTTTC
-	-	TRBV10-2	TRBJ2-2	CASSATSSGTGELFF	TGCGCCAGCAGTGCGACTAGTTCGGGCACCGGGGAGCTGTTTTTT
few	-	TRBV5-1	TRBJ1-5	CASSLGADQPQHF	TGCGCCAGCAGCTTGGGTGCGGATCAGCCCCAGCATTTT
-	TRBD2	TRBV6-6	TRBJ2-7	CASRPGTRSEQYF	TGTGCCAGCAGGCCCGGGACTAGAAGCGAGCAGTACTTC
-	TRBD1	TRBV11-3	TRBJ2-2	CASSRGQPSNTGELFF	TGTGCCAGCAGCCGGGGACAGCCATCGAACACCGGGGAGCTGTTTTTT
-	-	TRBV6-5	TRBJ1-1	CASSETRVNTEAFF	TGTGCCAGCAGCGAGACCAGGGTGAACACTGAAGCTTTCTTT
-	-	TRBV3-1/TRBV3-2	TRBJ1-4	CASSSEGNRELFF	TGTGCCAGCAGCTCGGAGGGGAACAGGGAACTGTTTTTT
-	-	TRBV30	TRBJ2-7	CAWSFGGVTYEQYF	TGTGCCTGGAGTTTCGGGGGAGTTACCTACGAGCAGTACTTC
-	-	TRBV19	TRBJ1-3	CASSTTGWGNTIYF	TGTGCCAGTAGTACCACAGGGTGGGGAAACACCATATATTTT
-	TRBD2	TRBV5-8	TRBJ2-3	CASSGTSGGPWGTDTQYF	TGTGCCAGCAGCGGGACTAGCGGGGGGCCATGGGGCACAGATACGCAGTATTTT
-	-	TRBV4-3	TRBJ2-3	CASSQGEGGYTDTQYF	TGCGCCAGCAGCCAAGGGGAGGGGGGGTACACAGATACGCAGTATTTT
-	-	TRBV4-1	TRBJ1-6	CASSHVLQGGNSPLHF	TGCGCCAGCAGCCACGTACTACAGGGAGGGAATTCACCCCTCCACTTT
-	-	TRBV6-5	TRBJ1-1	CASSYTTNTEAFF	TGTGCCAGCAGTTACACGACGAACACTGAAGCTTTCTTT
-	TRBD2	TRBV25-1	TRBJ2-2	CASSELAGLNTGELFF	TGTGCCAGCAGTGAGTTAGCGGGTTTGAACACCGGGGAGCTGTTTTTT
few	-	TRBV30	TRBJ2-4	CAWSLFGGQNIQYF	TGTGCCTGGAGTTTATTCGGAGGGCAAAACATTCAGTACTTC
-	TRBD1	TRBV10-3	TRBJ2-7	CAISSTGGLGEQYF	TGTGCCATCAGCTCCACAGGGGGCCTCGGCGAGCAGTACTTC
-	TRBD1	TRBV5-1	TRBJ2-7	CASSARQGTSYEQYF	TGCGCCAGCAGCGCCCGACAGGGTACCTCCTACGAGCAGTACTTC
-	-	TRBV12-3/TRBV12-4	TRBJ1-1	CASSGGRTEAFF	TGTGCCAGCAGTGGGGGGAGGACTGAAGCTTTCTTT
-	-	TRBV7-9	TRBJ2-1	CASRDGYNEQFF	TGTGCCAGCAGGGACGGATACAATGAGCAGTTCTTC
once	-	TRBV7-2	TRBJ2-2	CASSFGLKATGELFF	TGTGCCAGCAGCTTCGGCCTCAAGGCCACCGGGGAGCTGTTTTTT
-	-	TRBV29-1	TRBJ1-3	CSVQGSGNTIYF	TGCAGCGTTCAAGGGTCTGGAAACACCATATATTTT
-	TRBD2	TRBV7-2	TRBJ2-7	CASSLKGLVSEEQYF	TGTGCCAGCAGTCTGAAGGGACTAGTCTCGGAAGAGCAGTACTTC
-	TRBD1	TRBV5-1	TRBJ2-6	CASSLEGQGAPGANVLTF	TGCGCCAGCAGCTTGGAGGGACAGGGGGCGCCTGGGGCCAACGTCCTGACTTTC